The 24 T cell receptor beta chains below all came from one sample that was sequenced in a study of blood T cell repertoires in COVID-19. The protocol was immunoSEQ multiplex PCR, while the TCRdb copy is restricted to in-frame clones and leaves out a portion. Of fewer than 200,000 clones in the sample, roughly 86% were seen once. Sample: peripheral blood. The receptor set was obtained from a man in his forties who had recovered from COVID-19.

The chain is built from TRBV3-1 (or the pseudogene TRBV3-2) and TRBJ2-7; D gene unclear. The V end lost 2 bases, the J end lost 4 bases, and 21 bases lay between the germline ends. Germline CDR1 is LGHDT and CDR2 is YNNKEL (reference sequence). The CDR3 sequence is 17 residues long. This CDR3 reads CASSQNLGTIPSYEQYF. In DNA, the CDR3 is TGTGCCAGCAGCCAAAACTTGGGCACCATACCCTCATACGAGCAGTACTTC.

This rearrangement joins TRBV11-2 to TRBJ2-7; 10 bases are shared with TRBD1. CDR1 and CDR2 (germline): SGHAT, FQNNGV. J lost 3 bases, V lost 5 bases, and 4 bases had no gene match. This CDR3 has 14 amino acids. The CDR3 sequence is CASSRDRGRYEQYF. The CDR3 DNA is TGTGCCAGCAGCCGGGACAGGGGACGCTACGAGCAGTACTTC. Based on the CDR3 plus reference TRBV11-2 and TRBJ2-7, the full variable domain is EAGVAQSPRYKIIEKRQSVAFWCNPISGHATLYWYQQILGQGPKLLIQFQNNGVVDDSQLPKDRFSAERLKGVDSTLKIQPAKLEDSAVYLCASSRDRGRYEQYFGPGTRLTVT.

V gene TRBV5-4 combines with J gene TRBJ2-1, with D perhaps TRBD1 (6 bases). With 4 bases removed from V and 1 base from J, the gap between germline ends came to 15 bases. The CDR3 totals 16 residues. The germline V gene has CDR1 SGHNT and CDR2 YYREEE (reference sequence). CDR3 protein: CASSRKQGLSYNEQFF. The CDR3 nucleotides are TGTGCCAGCAGCCGGAAACAGGGATTATCCTACAATGAGCAGTTCTTC. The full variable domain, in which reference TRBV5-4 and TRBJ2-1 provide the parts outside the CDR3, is ETGVTQSPTHLIKTRGQQVTLRCSSQSGHNTVSWYQQALGQGPQFIFQYYREEENGRGNFPPRFSGLQFPNYSSELNVNALELDDSALYLCASSRKQGLSYNEQFFGPGTRLTVL.

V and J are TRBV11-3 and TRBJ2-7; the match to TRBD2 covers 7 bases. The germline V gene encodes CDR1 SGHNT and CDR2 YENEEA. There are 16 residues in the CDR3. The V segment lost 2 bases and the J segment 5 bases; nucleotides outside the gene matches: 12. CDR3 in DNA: TGTGCCAGCAGCTTAAACTTGGGGACTACGCCCCACGAGCAGTACTTC. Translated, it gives CASSLNLGTTPHEQYF.

CDR3 residues: CASSTRQGYGTQYF. CDR3 sequence (DNA): TGTGCCAGCAGCACTAGACAGGGATACGGGACCCAGTACTTC. The chain carries TRBV7-2 and TRBJ2-5; 7 bases align to TRBD1. V was pared by 5 bases and J by 7 bases, with 10 bases of the junction left unmatched. This CDR3 is 14 amino acids long. Germline lookup yields CDR1 SGHTA and CDR2 FQGNSA.

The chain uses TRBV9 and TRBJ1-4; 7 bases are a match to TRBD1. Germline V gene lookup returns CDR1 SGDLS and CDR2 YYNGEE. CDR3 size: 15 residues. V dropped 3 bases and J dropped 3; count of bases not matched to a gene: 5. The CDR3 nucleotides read TGTGCCAGCAGCGCGGGACAGAGATCTAATGAAAAACTGTTTTTT. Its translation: CASSAGQRSNEKLFF.

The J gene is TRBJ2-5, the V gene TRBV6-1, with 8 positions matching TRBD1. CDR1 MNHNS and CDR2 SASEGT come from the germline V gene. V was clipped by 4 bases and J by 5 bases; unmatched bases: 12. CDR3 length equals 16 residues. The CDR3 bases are TGTGCCAGCAGTGGCGCGGGACAGGCGTTTAGGGAGACCCAGTACTTC. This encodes CASSGAGQAFRETQYF.

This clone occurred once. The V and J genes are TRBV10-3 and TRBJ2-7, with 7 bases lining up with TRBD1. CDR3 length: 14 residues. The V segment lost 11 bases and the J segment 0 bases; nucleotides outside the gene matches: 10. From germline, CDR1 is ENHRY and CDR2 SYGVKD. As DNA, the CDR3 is TGTGCCGCCAGGACAGGTGACAGCTCCTACGAGCAGTACTTC. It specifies CAARTGDSSYEQYF.

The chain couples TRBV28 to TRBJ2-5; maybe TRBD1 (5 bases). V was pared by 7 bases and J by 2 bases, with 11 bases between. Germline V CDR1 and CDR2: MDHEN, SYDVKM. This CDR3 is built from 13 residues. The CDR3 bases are TGTGCCAGCACGCACGGACATCAAGAGACCCAGTACTTC. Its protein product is CASTHGHQETQYF.

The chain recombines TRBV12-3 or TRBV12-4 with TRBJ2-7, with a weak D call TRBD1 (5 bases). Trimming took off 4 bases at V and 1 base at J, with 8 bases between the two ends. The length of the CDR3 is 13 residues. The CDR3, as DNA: TGTGCCAGCAGTTCAGGACAATCCTACGAGCAGTACTTC. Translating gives CASSSGQSYEQYF.

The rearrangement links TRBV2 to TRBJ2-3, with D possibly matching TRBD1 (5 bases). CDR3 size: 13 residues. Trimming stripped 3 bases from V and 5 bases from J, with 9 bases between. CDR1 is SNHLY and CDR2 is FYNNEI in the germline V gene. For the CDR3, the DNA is TGTGCCAGCAGTGATCAGGGCGGAGATACGCAGTATTTT. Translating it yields CASSDQGGDTQYF.

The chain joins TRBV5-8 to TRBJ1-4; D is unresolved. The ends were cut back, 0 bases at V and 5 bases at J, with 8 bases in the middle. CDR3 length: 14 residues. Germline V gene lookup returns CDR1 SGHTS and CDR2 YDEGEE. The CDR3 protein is CASSLEVQNEKLFF. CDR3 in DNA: TGTGCCAGCAGCTTGGAGGTACAGAATGAAAAACTGTTTTTT.

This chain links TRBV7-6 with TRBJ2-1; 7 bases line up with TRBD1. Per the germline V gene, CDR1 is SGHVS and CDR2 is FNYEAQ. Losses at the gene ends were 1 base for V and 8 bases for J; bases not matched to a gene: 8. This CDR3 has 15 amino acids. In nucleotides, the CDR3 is TGTGCCAGCAGCTTAGTTATACAGGGGCTGGATGAGCAGTTCTTC. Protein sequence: CASSLVIQGLDEQFF.

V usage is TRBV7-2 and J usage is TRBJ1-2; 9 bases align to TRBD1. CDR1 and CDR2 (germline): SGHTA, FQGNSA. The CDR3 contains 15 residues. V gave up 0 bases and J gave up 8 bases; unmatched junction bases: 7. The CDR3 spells CASSLAGTGLGGYTF. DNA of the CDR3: TGTGCCAGCAGCTTAGCGGGGACAGGGCTGGGAGGCTACACCTTC.

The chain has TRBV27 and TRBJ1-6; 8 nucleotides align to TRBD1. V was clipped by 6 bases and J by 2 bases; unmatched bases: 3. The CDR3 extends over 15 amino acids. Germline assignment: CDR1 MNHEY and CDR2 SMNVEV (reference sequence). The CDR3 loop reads CASRGQDAYNSPLHF. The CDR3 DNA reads TGTGCCAGCAGGGGACAGGACGCCTATAATTCACCCCTCCACTTT.

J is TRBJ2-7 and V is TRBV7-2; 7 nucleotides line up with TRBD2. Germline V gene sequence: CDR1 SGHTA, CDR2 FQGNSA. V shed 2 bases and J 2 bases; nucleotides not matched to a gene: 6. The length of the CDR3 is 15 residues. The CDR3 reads CASSLHGGSAYEQYF. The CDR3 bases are TGTGCCAGCAGCTTACACGGCGGGAGTGCCTACGAGCAGTACTTC.

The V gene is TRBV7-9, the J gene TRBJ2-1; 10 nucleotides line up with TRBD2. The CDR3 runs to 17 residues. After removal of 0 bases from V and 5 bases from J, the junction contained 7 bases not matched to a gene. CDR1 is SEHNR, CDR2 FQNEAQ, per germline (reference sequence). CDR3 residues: CASSLASTSGPNNEQFF. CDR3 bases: TGTGCCAGCAGCTTAGCCTCGACTAGCGGGCCTAACAATGAGCAGTTCTTC.

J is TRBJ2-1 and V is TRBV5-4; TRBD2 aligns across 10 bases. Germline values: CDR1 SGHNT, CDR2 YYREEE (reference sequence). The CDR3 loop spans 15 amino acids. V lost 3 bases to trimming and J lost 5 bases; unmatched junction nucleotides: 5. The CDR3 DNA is TGTGCCAGCAGCTCCGGACTAGCGGTCGACAATGAGCAGTTCTTC. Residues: CASSSGLAVDNEQFF.

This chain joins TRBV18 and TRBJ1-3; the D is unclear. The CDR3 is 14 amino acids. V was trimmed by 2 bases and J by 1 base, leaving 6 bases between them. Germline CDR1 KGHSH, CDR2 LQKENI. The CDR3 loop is CASSPSLSGNTIYF. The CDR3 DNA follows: TGTGCCAGCTCACCATCCCTATCTGGAAACACCATATATTTT.

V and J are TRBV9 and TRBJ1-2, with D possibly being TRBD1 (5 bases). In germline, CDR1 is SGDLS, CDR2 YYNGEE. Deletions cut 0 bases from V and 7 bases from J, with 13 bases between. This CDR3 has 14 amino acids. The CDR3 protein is CASSVEGRSRGYTF. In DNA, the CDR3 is TGTGCCAGCAGCGTAGAGGGGAGGAGTCGTGGCTACACCTTC.

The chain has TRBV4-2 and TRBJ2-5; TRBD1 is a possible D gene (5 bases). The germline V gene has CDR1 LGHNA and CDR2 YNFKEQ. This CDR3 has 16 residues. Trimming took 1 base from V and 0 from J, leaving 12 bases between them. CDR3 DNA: TGTGCCAGCAGCCAAGGACAGCAAATACACCAAGAGACCCAGTACTTC. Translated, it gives CASSQGQQIHQETQYF.

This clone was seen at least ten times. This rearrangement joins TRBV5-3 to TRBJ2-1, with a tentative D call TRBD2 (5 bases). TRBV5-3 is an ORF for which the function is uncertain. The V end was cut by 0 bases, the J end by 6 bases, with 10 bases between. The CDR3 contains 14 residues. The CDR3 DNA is TGTGCCAGAAGCTTGGAGCTAGCCCCCAATGAGCAGTTCTTC. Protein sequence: CARSLELAPNEQFF.

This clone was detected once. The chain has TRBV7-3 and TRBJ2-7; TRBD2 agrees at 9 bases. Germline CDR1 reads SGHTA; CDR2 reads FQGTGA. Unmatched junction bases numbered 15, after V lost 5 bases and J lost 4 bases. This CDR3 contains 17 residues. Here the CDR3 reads CASSPPRRVAGEYEQYF. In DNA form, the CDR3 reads TGTGCCAGCAGCCCACCGCGTCGGGTAGCGGGAGAATACGAGCAGTACTTC.

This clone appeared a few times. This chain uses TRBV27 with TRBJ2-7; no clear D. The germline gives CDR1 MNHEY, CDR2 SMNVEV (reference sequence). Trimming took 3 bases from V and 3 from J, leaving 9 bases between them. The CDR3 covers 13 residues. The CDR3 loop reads CASSLYRSYEQYF. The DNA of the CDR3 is TGTGCCAGCAGTTTGTACAGAAGCTACGAGCAGTACTTC.